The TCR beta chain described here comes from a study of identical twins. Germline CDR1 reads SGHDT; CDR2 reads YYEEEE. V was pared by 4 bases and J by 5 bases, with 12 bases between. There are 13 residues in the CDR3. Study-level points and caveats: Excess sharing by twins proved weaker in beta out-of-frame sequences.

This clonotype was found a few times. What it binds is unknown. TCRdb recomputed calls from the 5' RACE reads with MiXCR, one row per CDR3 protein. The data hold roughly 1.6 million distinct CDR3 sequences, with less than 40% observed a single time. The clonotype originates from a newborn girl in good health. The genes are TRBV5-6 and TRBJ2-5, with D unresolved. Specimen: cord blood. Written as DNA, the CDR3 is TGTGCCAGCAGCCTACGAGAGTCGGAGACCCAGTACTTC. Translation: CASSLRESETQYF.